This T cell receptor beta chain was sequenced for a study of cytomegalovirus exposure and HLA in healthy donors. CDR1 SGHNT and CDR2 YYREEE come from the germline V gene (reference sequence). CDR3 length: 16 amino acids. V lost 3 bases and J lost 7; bases outside the gene matches: 10. The PCR had 60 Vbeta and 13 Jbeta primers. Generated by immunoSEQ multiplex PCR, the TCRdb table keeps only in-frame clones and is missing some. Here the sample spans more than 85,000 clones, over 60% being singletons. The sample was PBMCs. The TCR originated in a woman aged 55-69 years in good health and CMV-seropositive. This chain links TRBV5-4 with TRBJ2-2, with 9 bases fitting TRBD2. The CDR3 here is CASSSLAGRSNGELFF. The DNA of the CDR3 is TGTGCCAGCAGCTCCCTAGCGGGGAGGTCAAACGGGGAGCTGTTTTTT.